This T cell receptor beta chain is drawn from a study of T-cell reconstitution after alpha-beta-depleted transplantation in children. Points on this clonotype: Its antigen remains unknown.

Unique molecular identifiers featured in how the TCRbeta library was prepared. In TCRdb, the PCR reads were re-called with MiXCR into one record per CDR3 protein. The table has over 100,000 distinct CDR3 sequences, about a tenth seen once. Study results and limitations: Several hundred expanded graft clones reportedly gave rise to the alpha-beta T cells present about two months after transplant. T-cell numbers and diversity, one year after transplant, stemmed largely from T cells that were newly produced.

The source was PBMCs, collected before TCRalphabeta/CD19-depleted stem cell transplant. The clonotype was recovered from a boy between 2 and 10 years old with acute lymphoblastic leukemia, due to receive a stem cell transplant.

The CDR3 loop is CASSLLLAGAQEQYF. The DNA for the CDR3 is TGTGCCAGCAGTTTATTACTAGCGGGAGCCCAGGAGCAGTACTTC. The genes are TRBV27 and TRBJ2-7; 11 nucleotides agree with TRBD2. This CDR3 spans 15 amino acids. Germline lookup yields CDR1 MNHEY and CDR2 SMNVEV (reference sequence). V lost 1 base to trimming and J lost 7 bases; unmatched junction nucleotides: 6.